This paragraph reports one T cell receptor beta chain. Per the germline V gene, CDR1 is MNHEY and CDR2 is SVGEGT. The V segment lost 4 bases and the J segment 7 bases; nucleotides outside the gene matches: 11. This CDR3 is 15 amino acids long. The source of the sample is a study of blood T cell repertoires in COVID-19. Using immunoSEQ multiplex PCR, the repertoire was profiled, and TCRdb retains in-frame clones only, with some absent. The table shows some 240,000 clones, with around 85% occurring only once. This chain uses TRBV6-2 or TRBV6-3 with TRBJ1-2, with 8 bases matching TRBD1. The specimen sequenced was peripheral blood. The source is a woman aged 70-85 years with COVID-19, enrolled during active disease. The DNA of the CDR3 is TGTGCCAGCAGTTTACGTGGACAGGGAGTCTCTGGCTACACCTTC. It codes for CASSLRGQGVSGYTF.